The 21 T cell receptor beta chains reported below all come from one sample, sequenced in a study of identical twins. TCRdb fed the 5' RACE reads into MiXCR, producing one record per CDR3 protein. The sample shows about 190,000 distinct CDR3 sequences, 15% of them seen only once. These same data were also listed under a study on T cells expressing NK-cell markers.

Material for sequencing was CD8+ T cells sorted from blood. The receptor set was obtained from a woman aged 18-29 years in good health.

The chain links TRBV29-1 to TRBJ2-7; D call uncertain. The CDR3 runs to 14 residues. The V and J ends lost 5 bases and 0 bases respectively, with 14 bases between them. Germline V lookup: CDR1 SQVTM, CDR2 ANQGSEA. In DNA, the CDR3 is TGCAGCGTTATTCCACAAGAGAGCTCCTACGAGCAGTACTTC. It is translated as CSVIPQESSYEQYF.

This clonotype was counted at least ten times. The V call is TRBV12-3 or TRBV12-4, the J call TRBJ1-1; D uncertain. The CDR3 length is 14 residues. V lost 4 bases and J lost 0, with 9 bases in between. CDR3 nucleotides: TGTGCCAGCAGTTCCCCGATCGTGAACACTGAAGCTTTCTTT. Its protein is CASSSPIVNTEAFF.

This clonotype was seen more than once but under ten times. The chain combines TRBV12-3 or TRBV12-4 with TRBJ2-1; 12 nucleotides align to TRBD2. This CDR3 region has 14 residues. Germline trimming cut 8 bases from V and 10 bases from J; bases unmatched to any gene: 9. The CDR3 is CASSPASGGEEQFF. CDR3 DNA sequence: TGTGCCAGCTCCCCGGCTAGCGGGGGGGAAGAGCAGTTCTTC.

In this sample, this clonotype turned up a few times. This chain uses TRBV2 with TRBJ2-2; a possible D gene is TRBD2 (6 bases). Trimming shortened V by 6 bases and J by 6 bases, and 20 bases separated the two germline ends. The germline V gene has CDR1 SNHLY and CDR2 FYNNEI. There are 16 residues in the CDR3. The CDR3 DNA sequence: TGTGCCAGCAGCGTTTCCGGGGACGGAGGGGCCGGGGAGCTGTTTTTT. As protein: CASSVSGDGGAGELFF. The full variable domain, completed using reference TRBV2 and TRBJ2-2, is EPEVTQTPSHQVTQMGQEVILRCVPISNHLYFYWYRQILGQKVEFLVSFYNNEISEKSEIFDDQFSVERPDGSNFTLKIRSTKLEDSAMYFCASSVSGDGGAGELFFGEGSRLTVL.

The chain combines TRBV28 with TRBJ1-1; TRBD1 matches 8 bases. The V segment lost 5 bases and the J segment 11 bases; nucleotides outside the gene matches: 16. The germline V gene has CDR1 MDHEN and CDR2 SYDVKM. The CDR3 loop spans 15 amino acids. The CDR3 loop reads CASSLTGAYVNWAFF. The CDR3 nucleotides are TGTGCCAGCAGTCTGACAGGGGCCTATGTGAACTGGGCTTTCTTT.

The chain uses TRBV25-1 and TRBJ2-2; D ambiguous. CDR3 length equals 12 residues. Trimming took off 5 bases at V and 3 bases at J, with 4 bases between the two ends. In germline, CDR1 is MGHDK, CDR2 SYGVNS. The CDR3 loop is CASSTYTGELFF. The CDR3 DNA is TGTGCCAGCAGTACCTACACCGGGGAGCTGTTTTTT.

This clonotype was observed a few times. J is TRBJ1-4 and V is TRBV10-3, with D possibly matching TRBD1 (5 bases). The CDR3 covers 15 residues. The germline V gene encodes CDR1 ENHRY and CDR2 SYGVKD. V gave up 11 bases and J gave up 4 bases, with 20 bases separating them. Here the CDR3 reads CAAAQGAVINEKLFF. The CDR3 region has the DNA TGTGCCGCCGCCCAGGGCGCGGTGATTAATGAAAAACTGTTTTTT.

The chain employs TRBV29-1 and TRBJ2-5; TRBD1 agrees at 9 bases. CDR3 size: 13 residues. Germline CDR1 and CDR2: SQVTM and ANQGSEA. Germline trimming cut 6 bases from V and 2 bases from J; bases unmatched to any gene: 4. CDR3 sequence reads: CSVSGTGQETQYF. Written as DNA, the CDR3 is TGCAGCGTCTCCGGGACAGGGCAAGAGACCCAGTACTTC. The full variable domain, rest sourced from reference TRBV29-1 and TRBJ2-5, is SAVISQKPSRDICQRGTSLTIQCQVDSQVTMMFWYRQQPGQSLTLIATANQGSEATYESGFVIDKFPISRPNLTFSTLTVSNMSPEDSSIYLCSVSGTGQETQYFGPGTRLLVL.

This clonotype was counted between two and nine times. The rearrangement links TRBV7-8 to TRBJ2-7; 9 positions agree with TRBD1. V lost 2 bases and J lost 5; bases outside the gene matches: 10. Looked up from germline, CDR1 is SGHVS and CDR2 is FQNEAQ. The length of the CDR3 is 16 residues. CDR3 residues: CASSLPTGQGRDEQYF. The CDR3 DNA sequence: TGTGCCAGCAGCTTACCTACGGGACAGGGCAGGGACGAGCAGTACTTC.

The J gene is TRBJ1-2, the V gene TRBV29-1, with 7 bases matching TRBD1. Germline V lookup: CDR1 SQVTM, CDR2 ANQGSEA. The CDR3 loop spans 12 amino acids. Losses at the gene ends were 5 bases for V and 3 bases for J; bases not matched to a gene: 3. This CDR3 is CSVNRGDYGYTF. The DNA of the CDR3 is TGCAGCGTTAACAGGGGCGACTATGGCTACACCTTC.

The chain couples TRBV12-3 or TRBV12-4 to TRBJ2-1; D is uncertain. This CDR3 has 12 amino acids. Trimming removed 4 bases from V and 5 bases from J, with 6 bases in between. The CDR3 nucleotides are TGTGCCAGCAGTTCTGACCACAATGAGCAGTTCTTC. The encoded protein is CASSSDHNEQFF.

The chain employs TRBV4-1 and TRBJ1-2; maybe TRBD1 (6 bases). The CDR3 sequence is 13 residues long. In germline, CDR1 is MGHRA, CDR2 YSYEKL. V gave up 5 bases and J gave up 8 bases, with 15 bases separating them. CDR3 nucleotide sequence: TGCGCCAGCAGCAACCCGAGGGGGGAAGGCTACACCTTC. As protein: CASSNPRGEGYTF.

The genes are TRBV4-3 and TRBJ1-1; D gene ambiguous. Trimming pared 1 base from V and 6 bases from J, leaving 6 bases between. The V gene's germline CDR1 is LGHNA and CDR2 YSLEER. This CDR3 has 12 amino acids. This CDR3 is CASSQGSSEAFF. CDR3 DNA sequence: TGCGCCAGCAGCCAAGGATCCTCTGAAGCTTTCTTT.

This clonotype showed up just a few times. This chain uses TRBV12-3 or TRBV12-4 with TRBJ2-1; D not resolved. Trimming took 8 bases from V and 7 from J, leaving 18 bases between them. This CDR3 has 14 amino acids. The CDR3 loop is CASLSRVGMNEQFF. In nucleotides, the CDR3 is TGTGCCAGCCTGTCACGGGTCGGCATGAATGAGCAGTTCTTC.

The J gene is TRBJ2-5, the V gene TRBV5-1; D perhaps matches TRBD1 (6 bases). Looked up from germline, CDR1 is SGHRS and CDR2 is YFSETQ. V was clipped by 1 base and J by 6 bases, with 16 bases between them. This CDR3 has 15 residues. CDR3 nucleotide sequence: TGCGCCAGCAGCTTGAAGATAGAGGGGGTACAGACCCAGTACTTC. It is translated as CASSLKIEGVQTQYF.

The chain uses TRBV4-3 and TRBJ2-7; D possibly corresponds to TRBD2 (5 bases). The germline gives CDR1 LGHNA, CDR2 YSLEER. Between the trimmed V and J ends, which lost 0 bases and 4 bases, there was a span of 10 bases. CDR3 length: 14 amino acids. CDR3 nucleotides: TGCGCCAGCAGCCAAGATGGCGGAGGATACGAGCAGTACTTC. It translates to CASSQDGGGYEQYF.

The V call is TRBV3-1, the J call TRBJ1-1; maybe TRBD1 (6 bases). The length of the CDR3 is 15 residues. CDR1 and CDR2 (germline): LGHDT, YNNKEL (reference sequence). Trimming cost V 1 base and J 6 bases, with 15 bases left between them. The CDR3 sequence is CASSQVARGGSEAFF. The CDR3 DNA sequence: TGTGCCAGCAGCCAAGTCGCCAGGGGTGGGTCTGAAGCTTTCTTT.

The chain joins TRBV3-1 to TRBJ2-5; a possible D gene is TRBD1 (6 bases). The CDR3 covers 12 residues. From germline, CDR1 is LGHDT and CDR2 YNNKEL (reference sequence). V shed 6 bases and J shed 5 bases, with 10 bases lying between them. This chain's CDR3 is CASRGASETQYF. CDR3 DNA sequence: TGTGCCAGCAGGGGGGCATCGGAGACCCAGTACTTC.

This clonotype was picked up a small number of times. The CDR3 sequence: CASSLRWGSSYEQYF. The CDR3 bases are TGTGCCAGCAGTTTGCGATGGGGGAGCTCCTACGAGCAGTACTTC. The rearrangement joins TRBV27 to TRBJ2-7; tentatively, D is TRBD1 or TRBD2 (5 bases each). The CDR3 is 15 residues long. Germline-derived CDR1 and CDR2 are MNHEY and SMNVEV (reference sequence). V shed 3 bases and J shed 0 bases, with 12 bases lying between them.

This clonotype was picked up a small number of times. This chain joins TRBV12-3 or TRBV12-4 and TRBJ2-2, with D possibly being TRBD1 (6 bases). The CDR3 is 14 amino acids. V lost 8 bases, J lost 9 bases, and 19 bases lay in between. The CDR3 loop is CASLPSRGRRELFF. The CDR3 nucleotides read TGTGCCAGCCTACCCTCCAGGGGCAGGAGGGAGCTGTTTTTT.

The table lists this clonotype with a few counts. The rearrangement joins TRBV10-3 to TRBJ1-1; a weak D match, TRBD1 (5 bases). Trimming pared 3 bases from V and 10 bases from J, leaving 12 bases between. The CDR3 is 12 amino acids. Germline V gives CDR1 ENHRY, CDR2 SYGVKD. This CDR3 is CAISDVGPGAFF. The CDR3 region has the DNA TGTGCCATCAGTGATGTGGGGCCGGGAGCTTTCTTT.